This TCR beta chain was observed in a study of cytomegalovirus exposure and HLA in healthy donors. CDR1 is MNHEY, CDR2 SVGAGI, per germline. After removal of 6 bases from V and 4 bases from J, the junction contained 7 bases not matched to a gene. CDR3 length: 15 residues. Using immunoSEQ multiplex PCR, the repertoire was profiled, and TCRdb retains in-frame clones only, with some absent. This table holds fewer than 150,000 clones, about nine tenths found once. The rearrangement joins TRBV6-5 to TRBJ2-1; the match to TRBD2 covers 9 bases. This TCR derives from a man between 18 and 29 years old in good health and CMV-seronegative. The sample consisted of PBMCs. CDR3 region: CASRLGLAQYNEQFF. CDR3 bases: TGTGCCAGCAGGCTAGGACTAGCGCAATACAATGAGCAGTTCTTC.